These 18 T cell receptor beta chains share one sample of origin, sequenced in a study of CD8+CD57+ T cells in acquired aplastic anemia. TCR beta VDJ and CDR3 were profiled, and genomic DNA was the template. TCRdb passed the reads through MiXCR, listing each CDR3 protein once. The table has some 240,000 distinct CDR3 sequences, 34% seen once. Sequenced: sorted CD4+, CD8+, or CD8+CD57+ T cells (not recorded which) from PBMCs. These receptor sequences come from a human donor in good health, serving as a control.

This clonotype has ten or more counts. CDR3 coding DNA: TGCAGTGCGATACGCGAGGGGAACACTGAAGCTTTCTTT. Protein sequence: CSAIREGNTEAFF. The rearrangement joins TRBV20-1 to TRBJ1-1; D is uncertain. V lost 6 bases, J lost 1 base, and 12 bases lay in between. The CDR3 has 13 residues. Germline CDR1 DFQATT, CDR2 SNEGSKA (reference sequence).

At least ten counts were recorded for this clonotype. The chain carries TRBV5-1 and TRBJ2-3; D remains ambiguous. The ends were cut back, 0 bases at V and 5 bases at J, with 10 bases in the middle. Germline CDR1 is SGHRS and CDR2 is YFSETQ. The CDR3 runs 14 residues. The CDR3 is CASSLELLEDTQYF. DNA for the CDR3: TGCGCCAGCAGCTTGGAGCTACTGGAAGATACGCAGTATTTT.

This clonotype has only a few counts. The J gene is TRBJ2-5, the V gene TRBV7-2, with 10 bases matching TRBD1. The CDR3 extends over 16 amino acids. Germline V gives CDR1 SGHTA, CDR2 FQGNSA. V lost 4 bases, J lost 6 bases, and 11 bases stayed unmatched. The CDR3 reads CASSSTTGGSGKTQYF. CDR3 sequence (DNA): TGTGCCAGCAGCTCGACGACAGGGGGCTCTGGGAAGACCCAGTACTTC.

J is TRBJ2-1 and V is TRBV25-1; D may be TRBD1 or TRBD2 (5 bases each). The V end was cut by 8 bases, the J end by 5 bases, with 19 bases between. CDR3 length equals 15 residues. Germline assignment: CDR1 MGHDK and CDR2 SYGVNS. The CDR3 reads CASSPQGPGHNEQFF. The CDR3 DNA reads as TGTGCCAGCTCTCCGCAAGGACCGGGGCACAATGAGCAGTTCTTC.

This clonotype was seen at least ten times. The rearrangement uses TRBV7-2 and TRBJ2-1, with 16 bases matching TRBD2. There are 17 residues in the CDR3. V lost 5 bases to trimming and J lost 9 bases; unmatched junction nucleotides: 10. Germline assignment: CDR1 SGHTA and CDR2 FQGNSA. The CDR3 sequence: CASSPGTSGGARSEQFF. DNA for the CDR3: TGTGCCAGCAGCCCAGGGACTAGCGGGGGGGCTCGTAGTGAGCAGTTCTTC.

The chain uses TRBV12-3 or TRBV12-4 and TRBJ1-4; 9 nucleotides line up with TRBD1. CDR3 length: 15 amino acids. The V segment lost 6 bases and the J segment 8 bases; nucleotides outside the gene matches: 10. CDR3 region: CASSLDRGALEKLFF. The CDR3 DNA reads TGTGCCAGCAGCCTGGACAGGGGAGCTCTGGAAAAACTGTTTTTT.

This clonotype was recorded many times. V gene TRBV29-1 combines with J gene TRBJ1-2; 8 positions agree with TRBD1. The germline CDR1 and CDR2 sequences are SQVTM and ANQGSEA. CDR3 size: 12 residues. J lost 7 bases, V lost 4 bases, and 5 bases had no gene match. CDR3 nucleotide sequence: TGCAGCGTTGGGACAGGGATAGGTGGCTACACCTTC. Protein: CSVGTGIGGYTF.

CDR3 nucleotides: TGCAGTGCTAGAGGGGGAGCGAACTCCTACGAGCAGTACTTC. It yields the protein CSARGGANSYEQYF. The V gene is TRBV20-1, the J gene TRBJ2-7; a possible D gene is TRBD2 (5 bases). There are 14 residues in the CDR3. V lost 1 base and J lost 0, with 10 bases in between. Germline CDR1 and CDR2: DFQATT and SNEGSKA (reference sequence).

CDR3 region: CASSFLSSNTGELFF. The CDR3, as DNA: TGTGCCAGCAGTTTCTTATCTTCGAACACCGGGGAGCTGTTTTTT. The J gene is TRBJ2-2, the V gene TRBV27; D gene uncertain. Germline V CDR1 and CDR2: MNHEY, SMNVEV (reference sequence). V gave up 3 bases and J gave up 0 bases, with 8 bases separating them. The CDR3 has 15 residues.

The V and J genes are TRBV15 and TRBJ2-7; weak D call: TRBD1 (7 bases). CDR3 size: 15 residues. Trimming cost V 3 bases and J 6 bases, with 18 bases left between them. CDR1 and CDR2 (germline): LNHNV, YYDKDF (reference sequence). CDR3 sequence: CATSREARQGGEQYF. CDR3 bases: TGTGCCACCAGCAGGGAGGCTCGACAGGGAGGCGAGCAGTACTTC.

The rearrangement uses TRBV6-1 and TRBJ1-5, with D hard to call. The germline V gene has CDR1 MNHNS and CDR2 SASEGT. Deletions cut 6 bases from V and 0 bases from J, with 12 bases between. CDR3 size: 15 residues. This CDR3 reads CASSPPWISNQPQHF. The DNA for the CDR3 is TGTGCCAGCAGCCCGCCTTGGATTAGCAATCAGCCCCAGCATTTT.

As for this clonotype: The germline gene is not matched at one end of the junction; a read error may be the cause. The J gene is TRBJ2-1, the V gene TRBV6-2 or TRBV6-3; possibly TRBD1 for D (5 bases). The germline V gene encodes CDR1 MNHEY and CDR2 SVGEGT. This CDR3 spans 15 amino acids. CDR3 residues: CASSMWGISHNEQFF. As DNA, the CDR3 is TGTGCCAGCAGCATGTGGGGCATCTCCCACAATGAGCAGTTCTTC.

This clonotype came up many times. The chain joins TRBV6-1 to TRBJ1-2, with 7 bases that match TRBD1. CDR3 length: 11 amino acids. V was clipped by 7 bases and J by 4 bases; unmatched bases: 0. The germline CDR1 and CDR2 sequences are MNHNS and SASEGT. CDR3 loop: CASTGGYGYTF. CDR3 nucleotides: TGTGCCAGCACAGGGGGCTATGGCTACACCTTC.

This clonotype was counted many times. This chain joins TRBV29-1 and TRBJ1-2; a possible D gene is TRBD1 (6 bases). CDR3 length equals 15 residues. Trimming left V 1 base short and J 3 bases short, with 15 bases between. The germline gives CDR1 SQVTM, CDR2 ANQGSEA. Here the CDR3 reads CSVEVFGGSDYGYTF. In DNA form, the CDR3 reads TGCAGCGTTGAAGTTTTTGGGGGCTCAGACTATGGCTACACCTTC.

This clonotype appeared a few times. A much larger clone is a single base away; this may be a read error. The J gene is TRBJ2-7, the V gene TRBV19, with 7 nucleotides matching TRBD2. The trim removed 7 bases at V and 8 bases at J, leaving 14 bases unmatched. Germline CDR1 is LNHDA and CDR2 is SQIVND (reference sequence). The CDR3 extends over 14 amino acids. The CDR3 is CASTQNGASGKQYF. DNA of the CDR3: TGTGCCAGTACCCAAAACGGGGCTAGCGGCAAGCAGTACTTC. Looking up the rest from reference TRBV19 and TRBJ2-7 gives the full variable domain: DGGITQSPKYLFRKEGQNVTLSCEQNLNHDAMYWYRQDPGQGLRLIYYSQIVNDFQKGDIAEGYSVSREKKESFPLTVTSAQKNPTAFYLCASTQNGASGKQYFGPGTRLTVT.

Many counts were recorded for this clonotype. The gene calls are TRBV11-2 and TRBJ2-3, with 9 bases identical to TRBD1. CDR3 length: 16 residues. The germline V gene has CDR1 SGHAT and CDR2 FQNNGV. Trimming cost V 3 bases and J 3 bases; bases outside gene matches: 7. CDR3 loop: CASSLRPGQGTDTQYF. The DNA for the CDR3 is TGTGCCAGCAGCTTGAGACCGGGACAGGGAACAGATACGCAGTATTTT. The whole variable domain, remainder taken from reference TRBV11-2 and TRBJ2-3, is EAGVAQSPRYKIIEKRQSVAFWCNPISGHATLYWYQQILGQGPKLLIQFQNNGVVDDSQLPKDRFSAERLKGVDSTLKIQPAKLEDSAVYLCASSLRPGQGTDTQYFGPGTRLTVL.

In this sample, this clonotype turned up a few times. The V and J genes are TRBV5-1 and TRBJ2-2; tentatively, D is TRBD2 (6 bases). The CDR3 has 14 residues. Germline V gene lookup returns CDR1 SGHRS and CDR2 YFSETQ. Trimming stripped 4 bases from V and 6 bases from J, with 13 bases between. The CDR3 protein is CASSKTSTAGELFF. DNA for the CDR3: TGCGCCAGCAGCAAGACTAGTACCGCCGGGGAGCTGTTTTTT.

This clonotype has at least ten counts. This sequence joins TRBV29-1 and TRBJ2-7, with D hard to call. This CDR3 has 11 amino acids. Germline CDR1 and CDR2: SQVTM and ANQGSEA. V lost 6 bases, J lost 5 bases, and 11 bases lay in between. Here the CDR3 DNA reads TGCAGCGTCGGAGAGCAGGACGAGCAGTACTTC. Amino acid sequence: CSVGEQDEQYF.